This paragraph reports one T cell receptor beta chain. These data originate in a study of cytomegalovirus exposure and HLA in healthy donors. Germline V gene sequence: CDR1 LGHNA, CDR2 YSLEER. CDR3 length equals 16 residues. PCR was performed using 60 Vbeta and 13 Jbeta primers. Assay: immunoSEQ multiplex PCR; the TCRdb copy retains only in-frame clones and omits some. Here the sample spans fewer than 200,000 clones, 80% to 90% being singletons. This TCR derives from a woman between 18 and 29 years old in good health and CMV-seronegative. Material for sequencing was PBMCs. This chain joins TRBV4-3 and TRBJ2-5; 7 bases align to TRBD2. Near its end, the DNA agrees better with TRBJ2-7, so the J call may be wrong. The CDR3 DNA sequence: TGCGCCAGCAGCCAAGATCTGGCTAGCGGAACCTACGAGCAGTACTTC. Its translation is CASSQDLASGTYEQYF.